This entry describes one T cell receptor (beta chain). Its cognate antigen is unknown. At one boundary the junction diverges from the germline segment, which might be a read error. Authors' data handling: ImmunoSEQ output held junction-only sequences without quality scores, so filtering differed. Method: immunoSEQ multiplex PCR; TCRdb's copy keeps in-frame clones and lacks some. V and J calls plus clone size are reproduced from that table; the DNA served to infer D and trimming. The data show more than 2 million clones, over 85% seen once. The data stem from a study of shared clonotypes between healthy human individuals. Findings and limits, study-wide: Non-shared clonotypes were found to have lower generation probabilities than the clonotypes that were shared by all four of the sorted-subset donors.

Only CD45RO-negative cells positively selected for CCR7 counted as naive CD8 cells, so terminally differentiated effector memory CD45RA+ cells were excluded. Among the donors, all were Caucasian adults who lived in Nashville, Tennessee. Germline CDR1 LGHNT, CDR2 FRNRAP. The CDR3 sequence is 14 residues long. This receptor was identified in a man aged 18 to 29 in good health. Sequenced input: naive CD8+ T cells sorted from blood. This rearrangement joins TRBV12-5 to TRBJ2-7; D is undetermined. CDR3 in amino acids: CASAATTGSHEQYF. The CDR3 nucleotides are TGTGCTAGCGCTGCGACAACCGGCTCCCACGAGCAGTACTTC.